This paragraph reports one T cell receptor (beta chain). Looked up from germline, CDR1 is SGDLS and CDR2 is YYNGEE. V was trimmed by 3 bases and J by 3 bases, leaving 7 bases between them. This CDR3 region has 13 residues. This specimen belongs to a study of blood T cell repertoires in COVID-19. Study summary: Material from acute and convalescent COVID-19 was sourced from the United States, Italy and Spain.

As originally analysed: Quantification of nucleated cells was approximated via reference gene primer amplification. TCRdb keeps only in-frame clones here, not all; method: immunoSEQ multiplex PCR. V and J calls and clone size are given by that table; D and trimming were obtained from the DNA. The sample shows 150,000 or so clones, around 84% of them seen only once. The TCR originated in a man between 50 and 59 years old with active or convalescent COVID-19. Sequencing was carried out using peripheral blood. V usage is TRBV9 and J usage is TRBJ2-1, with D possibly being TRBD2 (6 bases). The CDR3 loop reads CASSAGLYNEQFF. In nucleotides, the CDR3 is TGTGCCAGCAGCGCGGGACTCTACAATGAGCAGTTCTTC.